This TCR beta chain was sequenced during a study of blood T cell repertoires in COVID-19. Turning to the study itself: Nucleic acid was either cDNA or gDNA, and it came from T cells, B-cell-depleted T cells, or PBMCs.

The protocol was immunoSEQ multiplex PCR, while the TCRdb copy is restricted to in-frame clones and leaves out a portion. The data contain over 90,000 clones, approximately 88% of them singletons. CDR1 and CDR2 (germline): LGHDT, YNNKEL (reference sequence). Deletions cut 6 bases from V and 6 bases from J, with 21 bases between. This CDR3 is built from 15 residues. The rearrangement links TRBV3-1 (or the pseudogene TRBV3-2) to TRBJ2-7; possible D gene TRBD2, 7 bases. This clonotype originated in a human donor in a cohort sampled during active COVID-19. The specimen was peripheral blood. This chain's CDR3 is CASRRTAGAPGEQYF. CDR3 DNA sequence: TGTGCCAGCAGACGAACCGCGGGGGCCCCTGGCGAGCAGTACTTC.